Shown below are 24 T cell receptor beta chains from a single sample sequenced in a study of regulatory T cells in long-lasting Graves disease. Time point: newly diagnosed GD, antithyroid drugs for less than 3 months. From PBMCs, RNA was extracted and then used to make the TCR library. Both iRepertoire HTBI primers and Arm-PCR of CDR3 regions were used to build the TCR beta libraries. TCRdb passed the multiplex PCR reads through MiXCR, listing each CDR3 protein once. The table shows about 320,000 distinct CDR3 sequences, with 18% occurring only once. The source material was peripheral blood mononuclear cells (PBMCs), sampled at new diagnosis, from a patient treated with antithyroid drugs. The receptor source for this set is a female donor with Graves disease.

CDR3 protein: CASSSGGTGETQYF. Here the CDR3 DNA reads TGTGCCAGCAGCTCGGGGGGGACAGGAGAGACCCAGTACTTC. The V call is TRBV5-5, the J call TRBJ2-5; D may correspond to TRBD1 or TRBD2 (8 bases each). Germline V gives CDR1 SGHKS, CDR2 YYEKEE (reference sequence). Trimming left V 3 bases short and J 4 bases short, with 13 bases between. The length of the CDR3 is 14 residues.

This clonotype was seen many times. This chain connects TRBV20-1 to TRBJ2-1, with 9 bases identical to TRBD1. Germline values: CDR1 DFQATT, CDR2 SNEGSKA (reference sequence). This CDR3 contains 17 residues. J lost 5 bases, V lost 1 base, and 12 bases had no gene match. This chain's CDR3 is CSARAPPGQGIHNEQFF. The CDR3 DNA reads as TGCAGTGCTAGAGCCCCTCCGGGACAGGGTATCCACAATGAGCAGTTCTTC.

In regard to this clonotype: This may arise from a read error, as a much more abundant clone is one base away. No conserved phenylalanine or tryptophan ends this CDR3, so it is likely a read error. The DNA is left out, because the CDR3 cannot be placed on it with certainty; the CDR3 is given as TCRdb lists it. The chain joins TRBV7-3 to TRBJ2-3; TRBD1 was called by the table and not checked on the DNA. CDR1 and CDR2 (germline): SGHTA, FQGTGA. The CDR3 has 13 residues if both end residues are counted. The CDR3 loop is CASSSQGTSEQFL.

This clonotype was detected ten times or more. This rearrangement joins TRBV19 to TRBJ2-2; TRBD2 aligns across 8 bases. V was pared by 3 bases and J by 6 bases, with 3 bases of the junction left unmatched. The CDR3 extends over 14 amino acids. The germline V gene encodes CDR1 LNHDA and CDR2 SQIVND (reference sequence). Written as DNA, the CDR3 is TGTGCCAGTAGTATTTCGGGGGGGGCCGGGGAGCTGTTTTTT. Its protein product is CASSISGGAGELFF. Full variable domain (rest looked up from reference TRBV19 and TRBJ2-2): DGGITQSPKYLFRKEGQNVTLSCEQNLNHDAMYWYRQDPGQGLRLIYYSQIVNDFQKGDIAEGYSVSREKKESFPLTVTSAQKNPTAFYLCASSISGGAGELFFGEGSRLTVL.

The genes are TRBV9 and TRBJ2-7; perhaps TRBD2 as D (6 bases). CDR3 length equals 15 residues. Germline V gene sequence: CDR1 SGDLS, CDR2 YYNGEE. Trimming removed 3 bases from V and 4 bases from J, with 17 bases in between. DNA for the CDR3: TGTGCCAGCAGCGCGACAACCGGGACTTTTTACGAGCAGTACTTC. Protein sequence: CASSATTGTFYEQYF.

This clonotype has a count of ten or more. The chain has TRBV20-1 and TRBJ1-1; 7 bases are a match to TRBD1. Germline V lookup: CDR1 DFQATT, CDR2 SNEGSKA (reference sequence). This CDR3 is built from 12 residues. With 0 bases clipped from V and 9 bases from J, the junction kept 4 bases outside the gene matches. This CDR3 reads CSARENRGKAFF. The CDR3 nucleotides are TGCAGTGCTAGAGAAAACAGGGGAAAAGCTTTCTTT.

V usage is TRBV28 and J usage is TRBJ2-7; D is perhaps TRBD2 (5 bases). This CDR3 has 15 residues. The germline V gene has CDR1 MDHEN and CDR2 SYDVKM. Trimming shortened V by 7 bases and J by 3 bases, and 19 bases separated the two germline ends. The CDR3 sequence: CASTDRAVAGYEQYF. In DNA form, the CDR3 reads TGTGCCAGCACCGACCGGGCCGTGGCGGGCTACGAGCAGTACTTC.

This clonotype occurred many times. The chain combines TRBV7-9 with TRBJ2-2, with D tentatively TRBD1 (7 bases). This CDR3 comprises 19 residues. Germline values: CDR1 SEHNR, CDR2 FQNEAQ (reference sequence). The V and J ends lost 5 bases and 3 bases respectively, with 25 bases between them. The CDR3 DNA follows: TGTGCCAGCAGCCCCCCCGGGGGCAGGGGGTTCGGTGACACCGGGGAGCTGTTTTTT. Translating it yields CASSPPGGRGFGDTGELFF.

The J gene is TRBJ2-7, the V gene TRBV18, with TRBD2 identical over 13 bases. The CDR3 runs to 15 residues. V was pared by 1 base and J by 4 bases, with 1 base of the junction left unmatched. The germline V gene encodes CDR1 KGHSH and CDR2 LQKENI. The CDR3 loop reads CASSPLGLAGYEQYF. CDR3 sequence (DNA): TGTGCCAGCTCACCACTGGGACTAGCGGGATACGAGCAGTACTTC. The entire variable domain, with the rest obtained from reference TRBV18 and TRBJ2-7, is as follows: NAGVMQNPRHLVRRRGQEARLRCSPMKGHSHVYWYRQLPEEGLKFMVYLQKENIIDESGMPKERFSAEFPKEGPSILRIQQVVRGDSAAYFCASSPLGLAGYEQYFGPGTRLTVT.

V and J are TRBV29-1 and TRBJ2-2; D remains ambiguous. This CDR3 comprises 13 residues. The ends were cut back, 6 bases at V and 3 bases at J, with 11 bases in the middle. The germline V gene has CDR1 SQVTM and CDR2 ANQGSEA. This chain's CDR3 is CSVGHTYTGELFF. The CDR3 nucleotides are TGCAGCGTCGGCCACACATACACCGGGGAGCTGTTTTTT.

This clonotype was counted ten times or more. The rearrangement joins TRBV10-3 to TRBJ2-7; tentatively, D is TRBD2 (5 bases). This CDR3 has 11 residues. Trimming stripped 7 bases from V and 3 bases from J, with 7 bases between. Germline CDR1 and CDR2: ENHRY and SYGVKD. In DNA form, the CDR3 reads TGTGCCATCAAGAGGGACTACGAGCAGTACTTC. This translates into CAIKRDYEQYF.

The sample holds many counts of this clonotype. The V call is TRBV6-2 or TRBV6-3, the J call TRBJ2-3; D not certain. Germline assignment: CDR1 MNHEY and CDR2 SVGEGT. This CDR3 comprises 11 residues. The V gene lost 5 bases and the J gene lost 6 bases, with 6 bases spanning the gap. The CDR3 region is CASSNKDTQYF. The CDR3 bases are TGTGCCAGCAGTAACAAGGATACGCAGTATTTT.

This clonotype has only one observation. The rearrangement joins TRBV6-1 to TRBJ2-3; the D gene is possibly TRBD2 (9 bases). Germline CDR1 MNHNS, CDR2 SASEGT. The CDR3 contains 16 residues. V gave up 4 bases and J gave up 2 bases, with 16 bases separating them. For the CDR3, the DNA is TGTGCCAGCAGTGGACAGGGGACTAGCTCCACAGATACGCAGTATTTT. This translates into CASSGQGTSSTDTQYF.

This clonotype was counted ten times or more. The chain joins TRBV5-1 to TRBJ2-3; D unclear. Germline V gene lookup returns CDR1 SGHRS and CDR2 YFSETQ. CDR3 length: 12 residues. The ends were cut back, 8 bases at V and 4 bases at J, with 11 bases in the middle. The CDR3 sequence: CASRVHADTQYF. The CDR3 DNA sequence: TGCGCCAGTCGGGTCCACGCAGATACGCAGTATTTT.

This clonotype was detected many times. The chain links TRBV5-1 to TRBJ1-2; D uncertain. The germline CDR1 and CDR2 sequences are SGHRS and YFSETQ. The CDR3 contains 17 residues. Trimming took off 0 bases at V and 1 base at J, with 16 bases between the two ends. This CDR3 is CASSLGSWRKHNYGYTF. As DNA, the CDR3 is TGCGCCAGCAGCTTGGGATCATGGCGGAAGCATAACTATGGCTACACCTTC.

In its sample, this clonotype was seen many times. In nucleotides, the CDR3 is TGTGCCAGCAGCCAGGGACAGGGTGTGAGGGGCTACACCTTC. Translation gives CASSQGQGVRGYTF. The chain uses TRBV3-1 and TRBJ1-2, with TRBD1 matching 9 bases. The germline CDR1 and CDR2 sequences are LGHDT and YNNKEL (reference sequence). The J segment lost 8 bases and the V segment lost 3 bases, leaving 7 bases of the junction unmatched. The CDR3 sequence is 14 residues long.

This clonotype is a singleton in its sample. This sequence joins TRBV20-1 and TRBJ2-1, with 8 bases matching TRBD2. V shed 4 bases, J shed 3 bases, and the junction held 17 bases outside the gene matches. The germline CDR1 and CDR2 sequences are DFQATT and SNEGSKA (reference sequence). This CDR3 is 18 amino acids long. CDR3 protein: CSATGEAGENYNYNEQFF. The DNA of the CDR3 is TGCAGTGCTACCGGTGAAGCGGGAGAGAACTATAACTACAATGAGCAGTTCTTC.

This clonotype was counted ten times or more. The rearrangement joins TRBV20-1 to TRBJ2-5, with 7 nucleotides matching TRBD2. Looked up from germline, CDR1 is DFQATT and CDR2 is SNEGSKA (reference sequence). Trimming at V came to 0 bases and at J to 4 bases, leaving 11 bases not matched to a gene. The CDR3 runs to 16 residues. In DNA, the CDR3 is TGCAGTGCTAGAGATCTTGGGGGAGGGCCGGTAGAGACCCAGTACTTC. Translation gives CSARDLGGGPVETQYF.

The chain employs TRBV30 and TRBJ1-1; D remains unclear. Germline-derived CDR1 and CDR2 are GTSNPN and SVGIG (reference sequence). V lost 0 bases, J lost 0 bases, and 5 bases lay in between. This CDR3 is built from 13 residues. CDR3 DNA sequence: TGTGCCTGGAGTGTTCAACTGAACACTGAAGCTTTCTTT. Its translation is CAWSVQLNTEAFF.

There are many counts of this clonotype. This sequence joins TRBV6-5 and TRBJ2-1, with D unclear. Germline CDR1 reads MNHEY; CDR2 reads SVGAGI. V was shortened by 2 bases and J by 13 bases, with 12 bases between the two germline ends. The CDR3 is made up of 12 amino acids. The CDR3 sequence: CASSYLRVHQFF. CDR3 coding DNA: TGTGCCAGCAGTTACCTTCGAGTACACCAGTTCTTC.

V usage is TRBV14 and J usage is TRBJ2-1; the match to TRBD2 covers 12 bases. V gave up 0 bases and J gave up 2 bases; unmatched junction bases: 11. Germline CDR1 SGHDN, CDR2 FVKESK. The CDR3 runs 20 residues. CDR3 in DNA: TGTGCCAGCAGCCAAGATGGTGGGGGGGGGACTAGCGGGCCCTACAATGAGCAGTTCTTC. Amino acid sequence: CASSQDGGGGTSGPYNEQFF.

This clonotype was observed at least ten times. This chain joins TRBV28 and TRBJ2-7, with D possibly TRBD1 on 6 matching bases. Germline CDR1 reads MDHEN; CDR2 reads SYDVKM. V lost 5 bases, J lost 5 bases, and 16 bases lay in between. This CDR3 has 14 residues. Written as DNA, the CDR3 is TGTGCCAGCAGTCCCTGGGACAAATCAAACGAGCAGTACTTC. It is translated as CASSPWDKSNEQYF.

The chain links TRBV5-1 to TRBJ2-3, with TRBD2 identical over 10 bases. The trim removed 3 bases at V and 2 bases at J, leaving 6 bases unmatched. This CDR3 is built from 16 residues. Germline V gives CDR1 SGHRS, CDR2 YFSETQ. In DNA form, the CDR3 reads TGCGCCAGCAGCTCCAGGACTAGCGGACCCACAGATACGCAGTATTTT. Translated, it gives CASSSRTSGPTDTQYF.

This clonotype was detected ten times or more. The J gene is TRBJ2-7, the V gene TRBV28, with 7 bases lining up with TRBD1. The CDR3 sequence is 14 residues long. In germline, CDR1 is MDHEN, CDR2 SYDVKM. The V and J ends lost 6 bases and 3 bases, in that order; junction bases with no gene match: 8. CDR3: CASSLNRGLYEQYF. CDR3 nucleotides: TGTGCCAGCAGCTTAAACAGGGGTCTCTACGAGCAGTACTTC.